What follows are 15 T cell receptor beta chains derived from one specimen sequenced in a study of vaccination effects on CD4 cells after COVID-19. Peptide-pool stimulation followed by sequencing identified expanded antigen-specific CD4+ clonotypes in the ViraFEST assay. Scientists isolated CD4+ T cells after a roughly nine-day culture period ended. PCR-confirmed SARS-CoV-2 infection occurred in the person between March and December 2020. Which antigens these TCRs recognize remains unknown. This table comes from immunoSEQ multiplex PCR, and its TCRdb copy is limited to in-frame clones, with some not included. The profile shows tens of thousands of clones, more than 60% of them singletons. The specimen comprised CD4+ T cells from PBMCs cultured with a peptide pool, sampled before COVID-19 vaccination. These receptor sequences come from a human donor who had a prior SARS-CoV-2 infection.

This rearrangement joins TRBV7-8 to TRBJ2-7; the D gene could be TRBD1 or TRBD2 (5 bases each). CDR3 length: 13 amino acids. The germline CDR1 and CDR2 sequences are SGHVS and FQNEAQ. The germline V and J ends were trimmed by 5 bases and 7 bases, with 15 bases remaining between them. Here the CDR3 DNA reads TGTGCCAGCAGCCTTACCGGGGCCAATGAGCAGTACTTC. Translating it yields CASSLTGANEQYF.

The chain is built from TRBV6-6 and TRBJ2-1; 7 bases align to TRBD2. Germline CDR1 MNHNY, CDR2 SVGAGI (reference sequence). V was pared by 1 base and J by 7 bases, with 4 bases of the junction left unmatched. The CDR3 is 14 residues long. CDR3 DNA sequence: TGTGCCAGCAGTTACTTGGGACTAATTAATGAGCAGTTCTTC. Translated, it gives CASSYLGLINEQFF.

CDR3 coding DNA: TGTGCCAGCAGCTCGTACGGGACAGTAAAAGAGACCCAGTACTTC. Amino acid sequence: CASSSYGTVKETQYF. The rearrangement links TRBV9 to TRBJ2-5, with 7 bases fitting TRBD1. CDR1 and CDR2 (germline): SGDLS, YYNGEE. With V trimmed by 4 bases and J by 3 bases, 9 bases remained unmatched. The CDR3 consists of 15 residues. Complete variable domain (other parts from reference TRBV9 and TRBJ2-5): DSGVTQTPKHLITATGQRVTLRCSPRSGDLSVYWYQQSLDQGLQFLIQYYNGEERAKGNILERFSAQQFPDLHSELNLSSLELGDSALYFCASSSYGTVKETQYFGPGTRLLVL.

The V gene is TRBV27, the J gene TRBJ2-1, with D unclear. The CDR3 is 15 amino acids. The V and J ends lost 0 bases and 3 bases respectively, with 9 bases between them. In germline, CDR1 is MNHEY, CDR2 SMNVEV (reference sequence). CDR3 DNA sequence: TGTGCCAGCAGTTTATCAGATCCTCTCTACAATGAGCAGTTCTTC. This gives the protein CASSLSDPLYNEQFF.

The V and J genes are TRBV12-3 or TRBV12-4 and TRBJ1-1, with D hard to call. V lost 2 bases and J 7 bases, leaving 8 bases between the germline ends. CDR3 length: 12 amino acids. The CDR3 is CASSLSEDEAFF. DNA for the CDR3: TGTGCCAGCAGTTTATCGGAAGATGAAGCTTTCTTT.

V and J are TRBV15 and TRBJ1-6, with D hard to call. CDR1 LNHNV and CDR2 YYDKDF come from the germline V gene (reference sequence). This CDR3 spans 13 amino acids. The ends were cut back, 5 bases at V and 11 bases at J, with 13 bases in the middle. The CDR3 spells CATSASPGTPLHF. CDR3 sequence (DNA): TGTGCCACCAGCGCAAGCCCGGGAACACCCCTCCACTTT.

The sample holds a few counts of this clone. The genes are TRBV11-3 and TRBJ2-7; D remains ambiguous. The CDR3 length is 13 residues. Deletions cut 5 bases from V and 7 bases from J, with 15 bases between. Germline V gives CDR1 SGHNT, CDR2 YENEEA. The CDR3 here is CASSTRRVREQYF. The CDR3 DNA reads as TGTGCCAGCAGCACAAGAAGGGTCAGGGAGCAGTACTTC.

This sequence joins TRBV7-2 and TRBJ2-7; tentatively, D is TRBD1 (5 bases). With 5 bases removed from V and 2 bases from J, the gap between germline ends came to 13 bases. Germline-derived CDR1 and CDR2 are SGHTA and FQGNSA. The CDR3 is 14 residues long. For the CDR3, the DNA is TGTGCCAGCAGCCCAAACACAGGTACCTACGAGCAGTACTTC. Translation: CASSPNTGTYEQYF.

Here the CDR3 reads CASSRGHGEAYEQYF. CDR3 coding DNA: TGTGCCAGCAGCCGCGGGCACGGAGAGGCTTACGAGCAGTACTTC. The V call is TRBV7-8, the J call TRBJ2-7; D is possibly TRBD2 (5 bases). This CDR3 has 15 amino acids. The V gene lost 5 bases and the J gene lost 4 bases, with 18 bases spanning the gap. Germline CDR1 reads SGHVS; CDR2 reads FQNEAQ. The whole variable domain, remainder taken from reference TRBV7-8 and TRBJ2-7, is GAGVSQSPRYKVAKRGQDVALRCDPISGHVSLFWYQQALGQGPEFLTYFQNEAQLDKSGLPSDRFFAERPEGSVSTLKIQRTQQEDSAVYLCASSRGHGEAYEQYFGPGTRLTVT.

This clone appeared a few times. The chain has TRBV30 and TRBJ1-1; TRBD1 might be the D (6 bases). Germline lookup yields CDR1 GTSNPN and CDR2 SVGIG (reference sequence). Trimming pared 3 bases from V and 5 bases from J, leaving 16 bases between. The CDR3 has 14 residues. CDR3 protein: CAWSTGRGGTEAFF. The CDR3 DNA reads TGTGCCTGGAGCACAGGGAGAGGGGGGACTGAAGCTTTCTTT.

This rearrangement joins TRBV18 to TRBJ2-7; the D is unclear. Per the germline V gene, CDR1 is KGHSH and CDR2 is LQKENI. The CDR3 is 15 residues long. Trimming cost V 0 bases and J 3 bases, with 12 bases left between them. CDR3 coding DNA: TGTGCCAGCTCACCACCTTCCCGAGGCGGCTACGAGCAGTACTTC. Protein product: CASSPPSRGGYEQYF.

This clone turned up a few times. V is TRBV6-5 and J is TRBJ1-3; D ambiguous. Trimming cost V 4 bases and J 0 bases, with 7 bases left between them. This CDR3 is built from 14 residues. CDR1 MNHEY and CDR2 SVGAGI come from the germline V gene. CDR3 loop: CASSFGGSGNTIYF. The CDR3 DNA reads TGTGCCAGCAGTTTCGGTGGCTCTGGAAACACCATATATTTT.

The J gene is TRBJ2-2, the V gene TRBV2; no reliable D call. The CDR3 consists of 13 residues. CDR1 SNHLY and CDR2 FYNNEI come from the germline V gene. Trimming left V 8 bases short and J 6 bases short, with 13 bases between. In DNA, the CDR3 is TGTGCCAGCGACCGAGTTGATGCCGGGGAGCTGTTTTTT. The encoded protein is CASDRVDAGELFF.

This clone has more than one count but fewer than ten. The V and J genes are TRBV5-1 and TRBJ1-1, with D tentatively TRBD1 (5 bases). Per germline, CDR1 SGHRS and CDR2 YFSETQ. The CDR3 consists of 12 residues. V lost 4 bases and J lost 6, with 10 bases in between. DNA for the CDR3: TGCGCCAGCAGCATCGGGACTTCTGAAGCTTTCTTT. Its translation: CASSIGTSEAFF. Combining the CDR3 with reference TRBV5-1 and TRBJ1-1 gives the whole variable domain KAGVTQTPRYLIKTRGQQVTLSCSPISGHRSVSWYQQTPGQGLQFLFEYFSETQRNKGNFPGRFSGRQFSNSRSEMNVSTLELGDSALYLCASSIGTSEAFFGQGTRLTVV.

CDR3 loop: CASRRGPSSYEQYF. Here the CDR3 DNA reads TGTGCCAGCCGCAGGGGGCCAAGCTCCTACGAGCAGTACTTC. V is TRBV2 and J is TRBJ2-7; 8 nucleotides agree with TRBD1. The CDR3 is made up of 14 amino acids. The junction had 6 bases not matched to a gene; V was cut back by 8 bases and J by 0 bases. Germline V CDR1 and CDR2: SNHLY, FYNNEI.